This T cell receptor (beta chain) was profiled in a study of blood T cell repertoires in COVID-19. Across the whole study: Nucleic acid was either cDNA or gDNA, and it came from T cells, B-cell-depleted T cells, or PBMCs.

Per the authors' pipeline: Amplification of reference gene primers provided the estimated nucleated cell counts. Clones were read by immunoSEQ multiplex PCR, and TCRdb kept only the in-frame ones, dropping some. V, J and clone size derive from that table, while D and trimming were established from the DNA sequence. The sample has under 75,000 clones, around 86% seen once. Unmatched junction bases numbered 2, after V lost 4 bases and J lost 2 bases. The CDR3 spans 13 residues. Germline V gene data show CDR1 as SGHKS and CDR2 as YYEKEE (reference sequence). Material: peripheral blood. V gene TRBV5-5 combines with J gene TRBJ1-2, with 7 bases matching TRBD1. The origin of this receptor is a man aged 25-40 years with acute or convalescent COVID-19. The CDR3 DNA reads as TGTGCCAGCAGCGACAGGGAAAACTATGGCTACACCTTC. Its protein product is CASSDRENYGYTF.